This T cell receptor beta chain was recovered during a study of metastatic and nonmetastatic thyroid tumors. Study details: Repertoires from malignant and benign thyroid patients were compared across blood and tumor or nodule tissue.

Germline-derived CDR1 and CDR2 are SNHLY and FYNNEI. There are 14 residues in the CDR3. Unmatched junction bases numbered 9, after V lost 8 bases and J lost 3 bases. Each patient went into thyroid surgery without having received any treatment. TCRdb reanalyzed the PCR reads via MiXCR. This table has 80,000 to 85,000 clones, under 15% appearing once. The chain is built from TRBV2 and TRBJ2-7; TRBD2 agrees at 8 bases. Material: tumor tissue. The receptor's source is a female donor with papillary thyroid cancer or a benign thyroid nodule (not recorded which). Some clones in this sample may be carry-over from other donors' samples. CDR3 bases: TGTGCCAGCGGGTCCCGGACTAGCTACTACGAGCAGTACTTC. Its protein is CASGSRTSYYEQYF.